The TCR beta chain described here comes from a study of STAT5B mutations in CD4+ large granular lymphocyte leukemia. Study results and limitations: CD4-sorted patient repertoires seemed more clonal than healthy CD4+ repertoires. Compared with healthy controls (2/35), patient top clones favored TRBV06 (8/27).

Measured with immunoSEQ multiplex PCR; TCRdb has only the in-frame clones, and not every one. The table lists around 25,000 clones, 72% of them singletons. The germline gives CDR1 SEHNR, CDR2 FQNEAQ (reference sequence). V lost 7 bases and J lost 0, with 13 bases in between. The CDR3 is 14 residues long. A note on this clone: Its antigen is currently unknown.

The chain is built from TRBV7-9 and TRBJ2-7; D is uncertain. The sequenced sample was CD4+ T cells from blood buffy coats. This sequence was found in a human donor in good health. In nucleotides, the CDR3 is TGTGCCAGCATGTCGGCCTGGGACTCCTACGAGCAGTACTTC. Translating it yields CASMSAWDSYEQYF.